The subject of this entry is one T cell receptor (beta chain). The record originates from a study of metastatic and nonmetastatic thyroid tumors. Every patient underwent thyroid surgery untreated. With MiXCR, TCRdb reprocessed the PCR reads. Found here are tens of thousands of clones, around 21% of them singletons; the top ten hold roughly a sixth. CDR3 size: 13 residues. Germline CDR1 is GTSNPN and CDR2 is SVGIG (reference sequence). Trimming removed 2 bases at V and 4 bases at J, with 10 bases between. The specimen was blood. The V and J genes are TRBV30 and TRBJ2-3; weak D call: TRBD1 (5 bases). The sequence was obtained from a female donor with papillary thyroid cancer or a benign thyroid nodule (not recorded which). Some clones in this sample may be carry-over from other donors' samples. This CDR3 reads CAWSYGRADTQYF. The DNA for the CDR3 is TGTGCCTGGAGTTATGGCAGGGCAGATACGCAGTATTTT.